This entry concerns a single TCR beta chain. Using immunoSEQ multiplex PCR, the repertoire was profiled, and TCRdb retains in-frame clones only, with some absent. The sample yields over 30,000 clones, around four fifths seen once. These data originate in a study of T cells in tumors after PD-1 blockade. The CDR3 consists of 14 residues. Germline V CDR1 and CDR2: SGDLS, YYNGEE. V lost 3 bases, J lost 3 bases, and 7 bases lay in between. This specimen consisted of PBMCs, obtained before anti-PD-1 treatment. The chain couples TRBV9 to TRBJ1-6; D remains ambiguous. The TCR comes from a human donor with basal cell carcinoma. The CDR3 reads CASSEGNYNSPLHF. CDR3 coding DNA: TGTGCCAGCAGCGAGGGTAACTATAATTCACCCCTCCACTTT.